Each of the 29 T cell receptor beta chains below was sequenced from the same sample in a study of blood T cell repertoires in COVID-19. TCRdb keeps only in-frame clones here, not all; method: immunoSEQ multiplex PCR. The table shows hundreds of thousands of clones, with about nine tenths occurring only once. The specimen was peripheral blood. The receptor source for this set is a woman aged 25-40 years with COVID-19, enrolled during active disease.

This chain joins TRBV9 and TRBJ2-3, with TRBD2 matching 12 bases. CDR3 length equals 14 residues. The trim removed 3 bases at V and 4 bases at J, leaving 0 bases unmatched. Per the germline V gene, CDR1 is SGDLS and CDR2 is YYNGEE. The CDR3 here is CASSGLAGADTQYF. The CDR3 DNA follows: TGTGCCAGCAGCGGACTAGCGGGAGCAGATACGCAGTATTTT.

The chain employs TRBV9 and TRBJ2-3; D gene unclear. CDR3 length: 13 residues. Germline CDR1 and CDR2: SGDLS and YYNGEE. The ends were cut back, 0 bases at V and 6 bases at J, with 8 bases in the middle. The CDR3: CASSVVTRDTQYF. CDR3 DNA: TGTGCCAGCAGCGTAGTAACGCGTGATACGCAGTATTTT.

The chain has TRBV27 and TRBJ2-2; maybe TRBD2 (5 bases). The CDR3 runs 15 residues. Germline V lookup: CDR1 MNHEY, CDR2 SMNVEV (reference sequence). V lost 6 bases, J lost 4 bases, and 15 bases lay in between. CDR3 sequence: CASSFGVRGTGELFF. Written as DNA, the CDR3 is TGTGCCAGCAGCTTCGGGGTACGGGGCACCGGGGAGCTGTTTTTT.

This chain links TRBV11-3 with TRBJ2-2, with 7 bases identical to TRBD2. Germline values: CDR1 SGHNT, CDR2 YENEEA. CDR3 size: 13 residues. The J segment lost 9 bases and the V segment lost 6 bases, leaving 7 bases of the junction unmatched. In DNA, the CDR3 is TGTGCCAGCAGTCACCAGAGCGGGAGGGAGCTGTTTTTT. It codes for CASSHQSGRELFF.

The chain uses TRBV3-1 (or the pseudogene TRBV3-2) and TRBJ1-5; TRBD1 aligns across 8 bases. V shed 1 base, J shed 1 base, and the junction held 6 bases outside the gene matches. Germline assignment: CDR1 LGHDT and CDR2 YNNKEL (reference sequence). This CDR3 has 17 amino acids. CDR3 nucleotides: TGTGCCAGCAGCCAAGGGGTCAGGGGGCTGAGCAATCAGCCCCAGCATTTT. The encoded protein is CASSQGVRGLSNQPQHF.

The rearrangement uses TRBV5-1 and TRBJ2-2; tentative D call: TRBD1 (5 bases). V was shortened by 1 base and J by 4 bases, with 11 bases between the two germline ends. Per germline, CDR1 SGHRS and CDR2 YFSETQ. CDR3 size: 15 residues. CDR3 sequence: CASSLTPDSTGELFF. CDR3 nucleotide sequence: TGCGCCAGCAGCTTGACCCCCGACAGCACCGGGGAGCTGTTTTTT.

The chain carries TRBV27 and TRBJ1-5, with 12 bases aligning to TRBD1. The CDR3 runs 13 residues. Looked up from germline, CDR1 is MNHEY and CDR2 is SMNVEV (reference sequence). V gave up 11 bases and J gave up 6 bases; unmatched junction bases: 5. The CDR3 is CAGGTGGCQPQHF. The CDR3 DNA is TGTGCCGGAGGGACAGGGGGCTGTCAGCCCCAGCATTTT.

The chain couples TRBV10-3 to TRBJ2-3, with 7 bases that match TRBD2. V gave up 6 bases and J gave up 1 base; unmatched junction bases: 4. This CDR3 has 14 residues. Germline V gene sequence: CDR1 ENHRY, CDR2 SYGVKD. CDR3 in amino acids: CAISPTSGTDTQYF. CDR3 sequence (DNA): TGTGCCATCAGCCCAACTAGCGGCACAGATACGCAGTATTTT.

In nucleotides, the CDR3 is TGTGCCAGCAGCGTCACTAGCGGGAGGACGGGGACCGGGGAGCTGTTTTTT. Protein product: CASSVTSGRTGTGELFF. The V and J genes are TRBV9 and TRBJ2-2; 12 bases are shared with TRBD2. The germline gives CDR1 SGDLS, CDR2 YYNGEE. The CDR3 is 17 amino acids. Trimming removed 2 bases from V and 5 bases from J; junction bases left unmatched: 7.

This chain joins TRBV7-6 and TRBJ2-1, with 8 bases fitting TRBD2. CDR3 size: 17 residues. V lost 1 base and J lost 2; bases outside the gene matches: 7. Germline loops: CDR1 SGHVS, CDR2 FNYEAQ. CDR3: CASSLEGGRLTYNEQFF. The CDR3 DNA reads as TGTGCCAGCAGCTTAGAAGGCGGGAGGCTCACCTACAATGAGCAGTTCTTC.

CDR3: CASTPTSGRDEQYF. In nucleotides, the CDR3 is TGTGCCAGCACCCCCACTAGCGGGAGGGACGAGCAGTACTTC. This chain links TRBV6-5 with TRBJ2-7, with 13 bases lining up with TRBD2. V was clipped by 7 bases and J by 5 bases; unmatched bases: 5. The length of the CDR3 is 14 residues. Germline-derived CDR1 and CDR2 are MNHEY and SVGAGI.

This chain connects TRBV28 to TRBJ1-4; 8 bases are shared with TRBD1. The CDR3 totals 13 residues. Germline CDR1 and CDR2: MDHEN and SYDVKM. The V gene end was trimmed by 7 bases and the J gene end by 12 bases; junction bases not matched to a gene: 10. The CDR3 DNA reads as TGTGCCAGCACCGACCGACAGGGGCCCCAACTGTTTTTT. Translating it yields CASTDRQGPQLFF.

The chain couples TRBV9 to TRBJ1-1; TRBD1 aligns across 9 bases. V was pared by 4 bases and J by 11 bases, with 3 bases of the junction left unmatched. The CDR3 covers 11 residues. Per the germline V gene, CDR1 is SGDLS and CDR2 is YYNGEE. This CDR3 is CASSSQGAAFF. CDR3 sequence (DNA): TGTGCCAGCAGCTCACAGGGGGCGGCTTTCTTT.

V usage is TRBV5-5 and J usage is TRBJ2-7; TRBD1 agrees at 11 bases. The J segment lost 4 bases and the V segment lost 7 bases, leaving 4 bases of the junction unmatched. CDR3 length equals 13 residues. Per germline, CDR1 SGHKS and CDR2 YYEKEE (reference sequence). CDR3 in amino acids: CASRDRGLYEQYF. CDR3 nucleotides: TGTGCCAGCCGGGACAGGGGGTTGTACGAGCAGTACTTC. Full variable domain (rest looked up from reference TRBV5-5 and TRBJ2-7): DAGVTQSPTHLIKTRGQQVTLRCSPISGHKSVSWYQQVLGQGPQFIFQYYEKEERGRGNFPDRFSARQFPNYSSELNVNALLLGDSALYLCASRDRGLYEQYFGPGTRLTVT.

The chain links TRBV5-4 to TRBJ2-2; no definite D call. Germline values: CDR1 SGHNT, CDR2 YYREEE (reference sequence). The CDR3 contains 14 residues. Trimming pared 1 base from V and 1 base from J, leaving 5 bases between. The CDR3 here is CASSLQLNTGELFF. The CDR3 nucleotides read TGTGCCAGCAGCTTGCAGTTGAACACCGGGGAGCTGTTTTTT.

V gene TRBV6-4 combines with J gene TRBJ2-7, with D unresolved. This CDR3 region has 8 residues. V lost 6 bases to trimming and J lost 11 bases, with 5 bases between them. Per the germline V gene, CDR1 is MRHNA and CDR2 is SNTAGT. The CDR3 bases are TGTGCCAGCAGCCTAAAGTACTTC. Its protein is CASSLKYF.

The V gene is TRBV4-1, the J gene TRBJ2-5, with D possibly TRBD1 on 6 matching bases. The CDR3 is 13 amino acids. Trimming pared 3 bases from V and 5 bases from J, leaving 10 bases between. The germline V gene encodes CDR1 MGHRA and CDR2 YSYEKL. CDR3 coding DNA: TGCGCCAGCAGCCAGAAAGACAGGGAGACCCAGTACTTC. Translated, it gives CASSQKDRETQYF.

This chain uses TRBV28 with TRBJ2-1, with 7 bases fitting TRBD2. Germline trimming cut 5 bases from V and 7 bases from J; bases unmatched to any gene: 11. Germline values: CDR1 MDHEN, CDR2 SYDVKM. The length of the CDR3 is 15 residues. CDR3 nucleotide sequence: TGTGCCAGCAGTGGCCTCGTGGCGGGAGTGAATGAGCAGTTCTTC. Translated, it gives CASSGLVAGVNEQFF.

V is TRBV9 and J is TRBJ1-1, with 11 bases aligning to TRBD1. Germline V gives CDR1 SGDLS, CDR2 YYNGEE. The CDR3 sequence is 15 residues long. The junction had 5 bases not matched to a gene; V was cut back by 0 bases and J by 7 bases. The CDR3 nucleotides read TGTGCCAGCAGCGTAGCCGGGACAGGGGGAGGTGAAGCTTTCTTT. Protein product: CASSVAGTGGGEAFF.

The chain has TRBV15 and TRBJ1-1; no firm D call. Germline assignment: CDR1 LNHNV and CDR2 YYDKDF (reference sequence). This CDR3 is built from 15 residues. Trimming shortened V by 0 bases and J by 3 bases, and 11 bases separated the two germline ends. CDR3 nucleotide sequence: TGTGCCACCAGCAGAGACGTTGGGGAGGACACTGAAGCTTTCTTT. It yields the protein CATSRDVGEDTEAFF.

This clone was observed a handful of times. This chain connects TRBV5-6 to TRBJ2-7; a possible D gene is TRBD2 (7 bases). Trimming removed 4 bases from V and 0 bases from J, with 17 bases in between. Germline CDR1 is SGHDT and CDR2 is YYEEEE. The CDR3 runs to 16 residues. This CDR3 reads CASSRGAAGISYEQYF. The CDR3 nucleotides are TGTGCCAGCAGCCGGGGGGCAGCGGGCATCTCCTACGAGCAGTACTTC.

CDR3 in amino acids: CASSFAGTRGEQYF. The DNA of the CDR3 is TGTGCCAGCAGCTTCGCCGGTACCCGGGGGGAGCAGTACTTC. The rearrangement joins TRBV5-4 to TRBJ2-7, with a tentative D call TRBD2 (6 bases). The CDR3 has 14 amino acids. V was shortened by 2 bases and J by 7 bases, with 16 bases between the two germline ends. The germline CDR1 and CDR2 sequences are SGHNT and YYREEE (reference sequence).

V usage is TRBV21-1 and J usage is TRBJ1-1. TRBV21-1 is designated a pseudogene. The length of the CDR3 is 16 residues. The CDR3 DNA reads TGTGCCAGCAGCTTACGTGGAGGGAGGGAGAACACTGAAGCTTTCTTT. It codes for CASSLRGGRENTEAFF.

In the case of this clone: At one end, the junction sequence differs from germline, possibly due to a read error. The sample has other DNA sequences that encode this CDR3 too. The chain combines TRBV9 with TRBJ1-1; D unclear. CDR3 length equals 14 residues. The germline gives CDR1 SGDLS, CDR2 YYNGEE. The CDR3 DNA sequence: TGTGCCAGCAGTGTAGAGGCGGGGAACACTGAAGCTTTCTTT. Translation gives CASSVEAGNTEAFF.

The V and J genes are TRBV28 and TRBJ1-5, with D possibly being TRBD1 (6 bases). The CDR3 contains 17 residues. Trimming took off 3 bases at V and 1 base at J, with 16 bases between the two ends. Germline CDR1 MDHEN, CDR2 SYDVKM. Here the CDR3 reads CASSLVGQIMSNQPQHF. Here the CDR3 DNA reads TGTGCCAGCAGTTTGGTAGGACAGATTATGAGCAATCAGCCCCAGCATTTT.

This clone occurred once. Here the CDR3 reads CASSISLYNEQFF. The CDR3, as DNA: TGTGCCAGTAGTATCTCCTTATACAATGAGCAGTTCTTC. This chain uses TRBV19 with TRBJ2-1; no clear D. CDR1 LNHDA and CDR2 SQIVND come from the germline V gene (reference sequence). Trimming shortened V by 3 bases and J by 4 bases, and 7 bases separated the two germline ends. This CDR3 has 13 residues.

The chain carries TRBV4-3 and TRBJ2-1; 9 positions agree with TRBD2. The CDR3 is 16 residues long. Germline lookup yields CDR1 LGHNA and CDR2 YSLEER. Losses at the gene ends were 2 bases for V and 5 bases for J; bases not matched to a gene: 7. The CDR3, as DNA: TGCGCCAGCAGCCAACATAGCGGGAGTTTTAACAATGAGCAGTTCTTC. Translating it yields CASSQHSGSFNNEQFF.

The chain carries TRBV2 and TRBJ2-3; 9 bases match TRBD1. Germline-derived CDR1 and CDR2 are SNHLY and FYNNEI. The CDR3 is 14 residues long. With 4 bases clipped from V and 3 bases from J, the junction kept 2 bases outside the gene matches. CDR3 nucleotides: TGTGCCAGCAGTGTAGGGACAGGGACAGATACGCAGTATTTT. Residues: CASSVGTGTDTQYF.

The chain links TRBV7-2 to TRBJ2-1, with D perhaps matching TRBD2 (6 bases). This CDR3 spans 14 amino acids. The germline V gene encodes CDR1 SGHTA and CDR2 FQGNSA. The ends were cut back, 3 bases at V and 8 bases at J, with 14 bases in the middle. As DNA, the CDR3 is TGTGCCAGCAGCTTTGGCTGGAGGGGCGATGAGCAGTTCTTC. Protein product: CASSFGWRGDEQFF.